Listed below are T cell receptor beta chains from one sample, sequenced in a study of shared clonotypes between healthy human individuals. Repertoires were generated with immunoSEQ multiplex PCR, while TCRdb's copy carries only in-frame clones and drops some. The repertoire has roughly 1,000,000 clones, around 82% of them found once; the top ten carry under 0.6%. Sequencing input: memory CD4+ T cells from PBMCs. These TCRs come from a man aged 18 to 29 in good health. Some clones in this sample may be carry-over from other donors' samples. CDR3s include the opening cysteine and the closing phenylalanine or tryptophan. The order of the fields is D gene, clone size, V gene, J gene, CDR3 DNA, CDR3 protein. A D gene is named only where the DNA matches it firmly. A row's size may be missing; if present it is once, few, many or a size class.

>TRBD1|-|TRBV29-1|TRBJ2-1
TGCAGCGTTGAGGGGGACAGGGGACTTGATGAGCAGTTCTTC
CSVEGDRGLDEQFF
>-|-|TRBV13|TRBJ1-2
TGTGCCAGCAGCCGACGCGATCGGACGGGAGATTACTATGGCTACACCTTC
CASSRRDRTGDYYGYTF
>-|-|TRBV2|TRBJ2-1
TGTGCCAGCAGTGGAGAGACGTACAATGAGCAGTTCTTC
CASSGETYNEQFF
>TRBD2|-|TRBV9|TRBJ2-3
TGTGCCAGCAGCCCCCGGGACTATAACACAGATACGCAGTATTTT
CASSPRDYNTDTQYF
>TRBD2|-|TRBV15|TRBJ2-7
TGTGCCACCAGCAGAGACGCCCCGGGACTAGCGGGAGTGGAGCAGTACTTC
CATSRDAPGLAGVEQYF
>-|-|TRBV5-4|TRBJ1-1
TGTGCCAGCAGCTTGTACGCCGGCTCTGAAGCTTTCTTT
CASSLYAGSEAFF
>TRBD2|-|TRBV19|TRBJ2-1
TGTGCCAGTAGTGCTAGCGGGAGGGTGGGTGAGCAGTTCTTC
CASSASGRVGEQFF
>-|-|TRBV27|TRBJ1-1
TGTGCCAGCAGTCCCCTAATCGTCGTGAACACTGAAGCTTTCTTT
CASSPLIVVNTEAFF
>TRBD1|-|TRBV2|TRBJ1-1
TGTGCCAGCAGTGAGACAGGGATGAACACTGAAGCTTTCTTT
CASSETGMNTEAFF
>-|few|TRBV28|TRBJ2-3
TGTGCCAGCAGTTTTGGCGGGGGCACAGATACGCAGTATTTT
CASSFGGGTDTQYF
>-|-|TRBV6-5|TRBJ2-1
TGTGCCAGCAGCCCCCATTCCTACAATGAGCAGTTCTTC
CASSPHSYNEQFF
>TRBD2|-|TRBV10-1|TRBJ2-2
TGCGCCAGCCTTGAATGGGGTAGCGGGCCCGCCTTAAGAGTGGTAGGGACCGGGGAGCTGTTTTTT
CASLEWGSGPALRVVGTGELFF
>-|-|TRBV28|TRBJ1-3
TGTGCCTCAGGGACGCCCGTCTCTGGAAACACCATATATTTT
CASGTPVSGNTIYF
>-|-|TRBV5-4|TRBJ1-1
TGTGCCAGCAGCTTGGGACACAGGGTCGGCACTGAAGCTTTCTTT
CASSLGHRVGTEAFF
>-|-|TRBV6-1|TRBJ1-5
TGTGCCAGCAGTGGCGGACAGTATAGGAGTTCTCAGCCCCAGCATTTT
CASSGGQYRSSQPQHF
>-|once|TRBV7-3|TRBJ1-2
TGTGCCAGCAGCTTAATCAGGGAGGCTGGCTACACCTTC
CASSLIREAGYTF
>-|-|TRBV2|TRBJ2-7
TGTGCCAGCAGTGTCGATTATTACGAGCAGTACTTC
CASSVDYYEQYF
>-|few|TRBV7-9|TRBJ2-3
TGTGCCAGCAGCTCGGACAGAAACGGGGGTACGCAGTATTTT
CASSSDRNGGTQYF
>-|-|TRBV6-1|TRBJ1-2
TGTGCCAGCAGTGAAGTCGTTGGGGACTATGGCTACACCTTC
CASSEVVGDYGYTF
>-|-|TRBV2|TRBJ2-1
TGTGCCAGCAGTGACGGTACAGCTTACAATGAGCAGTTCTTC
CASSDGTAYNEQFF
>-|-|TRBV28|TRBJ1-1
TGTGCCAGCAGTTTGGGTATAGGTGAAGCTTTCTTT
CASSLGIGEAFF
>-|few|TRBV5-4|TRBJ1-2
TGTGCCAGCAGCTTGGTGGGGACCAAGGCGGGCTATGGCTACACCTTC
CASSLVGTKAGYGYTF
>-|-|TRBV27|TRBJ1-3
TGTGCCAGCAGTTTATCGGGGACGGTGAGCTCTGGAAACACCATATATTTT
CASSLSGTVSSGNTIYF
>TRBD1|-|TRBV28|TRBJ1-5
TGTGCCAGCATCCCAGGGGGCAGGAGCAATCAGCCCCAGCATTTT
CASIPGGRSNQPQHF
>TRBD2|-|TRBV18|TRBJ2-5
TGTGCCAGCTCACCCCGACTAGCGGGAGCGGGGGAGACCCAGTACTTC
CASSPRLAGAGETQYF
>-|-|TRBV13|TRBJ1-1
TGTGCCAGCAGACAACGGCGAAACACTGAAGCTTTCTTT
CASRQRRNTEAFF
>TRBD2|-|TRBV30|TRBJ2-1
TGTGCCTGGAGTGCCCTGAAGACTAGTAGCGGGAGGGAGTTCTTC
CAWSALKTSSGREFF
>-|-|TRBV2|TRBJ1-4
TGTGCCAGCAGTCTCCAGGGAGCTACTAATGAAAAACTGTTTTTT
CASSLQGATNEKLFF
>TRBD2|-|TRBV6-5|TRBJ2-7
TGTGCCAGCAGTCCTAGCGGGGGGGCCGCCCACGAGCAGTACTTC
CASSPSGGAAHEQYF
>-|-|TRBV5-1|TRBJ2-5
TGCGCCAGCAGCTCAGAACCCCCCATAGAGACCCAGTACTTC
CASSSEPPIETQYF
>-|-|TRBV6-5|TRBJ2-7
TGTGCCAGCAGGGAATACAGGTTCTCCTACGAGCAGTACTTC
CASREYRFSYEQYF
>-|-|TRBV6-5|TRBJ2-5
TGTGCCAGCAGTTACTCGTCCCTAGTGGAGACCCAGTACTTC
CASSYSSLVETQYF
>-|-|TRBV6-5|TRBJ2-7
TGTGCCAGCAGTTACGGGGGGGCCGTCAACGAGCAGTACTTC
CASSYGGAVNEQYF
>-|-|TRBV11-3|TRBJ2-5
TGTGCCAGCAGTTTAACCCGGAACAGAGGAGAGACCCAGTACTTC
CASSLTRNRGETQYF
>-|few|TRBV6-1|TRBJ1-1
TGTGCCAGCAGTGCCTCGGTGGGAGCTTTCTTT
CASSASVGAFF
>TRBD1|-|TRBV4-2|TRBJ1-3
TGTGCCAGCACCAGGGGGACCGCTTTTTCCGACACCATATATTTT
CASTRGTAFSDTIYF
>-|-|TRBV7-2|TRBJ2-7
TGTGCCAGCAGCTTAGCCAGGTCGGGCTACGAGCAGTACTTC
CASSLARSGYEQYF
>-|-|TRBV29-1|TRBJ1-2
TGCAGCGTTGACCCACAGGATGGCTACACCTTC
CSVDPQDGYTF
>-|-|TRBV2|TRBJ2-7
TGTGCCAGCAACCCTCAGACGGCCATCGAGCAGTACTTC
CASNPQTAIEQYF
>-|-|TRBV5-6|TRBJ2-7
TGTGCCAGCAGCTGGAGAAGGGGAACCTACGAGCAGTACTTC
CASSWRRGTYEQYF
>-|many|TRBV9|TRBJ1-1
TGTGCCAGCAGCGTAGCAGGGAACACTGAAGCTTTCTTT
CASSVAGNTEAFF
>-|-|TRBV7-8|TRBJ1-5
TGTGCCAGCAGCTCCAGCGGCCAGCCCCAGCATTTT
CASSSSGQPQHF
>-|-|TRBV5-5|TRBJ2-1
TGTGCCAGCAGCTTGACGGGATATGAGCAGTTCTTC
CASSLTGYEQFF
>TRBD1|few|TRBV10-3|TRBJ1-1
TGTGCCATCAGCACAGGGGTCGGGGACACTGAAGCTTTCTTT
CAISTGVGDTEAFF
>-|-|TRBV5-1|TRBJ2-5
TGCGCCAGCAGCTTGGGAGGGCCAAAAGAGACCCAGTACTTC
CASSLGGPKETQYF
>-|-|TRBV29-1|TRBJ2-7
TGCAGCGTTGTAGGTGGGAATACCTACGAGCAGTACTTC
CSVVGGNTYEQYF
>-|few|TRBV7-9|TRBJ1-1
TGTGCCAGCAGCTTAACGGGGAACACTGAAGCTTTCTTT
CASSLTGNTEAFF
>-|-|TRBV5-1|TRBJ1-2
TGCGCCAGCAGCTTGGCGGGGAATGGCTACACCTTC
CASSLAGNGYTF
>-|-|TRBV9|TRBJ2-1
TGTGCCAGCAGCGCCTTTCTCCAGGCCTACAATGAGCAGTTCTTC
CASSAFLQAYNEQFF
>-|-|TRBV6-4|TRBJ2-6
TGTGCCAGCAGGGCCTCTGGGGCCAACGTCCTGACTTTC
CASRASGANVLTF
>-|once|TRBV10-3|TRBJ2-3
TGTGCCATCAGTACCGGGATACGCACAGATACGCAGTATTTT
CAISTGIRTDTQYF
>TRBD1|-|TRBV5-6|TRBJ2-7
TGTGCCAGCAGCCCTACAGGGGCGTTGGAATACGAGCAGTACTTC
CASSPTGALEYEQYF
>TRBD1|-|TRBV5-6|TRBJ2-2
TGTGCCAGCAGCTTAGAGACAGGGAACGGGGAGCTGTTTTTT
CASSLETGNGELFF
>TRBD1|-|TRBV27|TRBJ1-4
TGTGCCAGCAGTACGGGACAGGGCGCATGGGAAAAACTGTTTTTT
CASSTGQGAWEKLFF
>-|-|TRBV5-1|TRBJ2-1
TGCGCCAGCAGTCCAATCCTACTCAACAATGAGCAGTTCTTC
CASSPILLNNEQFF
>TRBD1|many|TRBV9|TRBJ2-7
TGTGCCAGCAGCGTAGGTGACAGGGGGTACGAGCAGTACTTC
CASSVGDRGYEQYF